This paragraph covers one T cell receptor (beta chain) sequence. Antigen specificity is unknown. Profiled with immunoSEQ multiplex PCR; TCRdb holds only in-frame clones, not every one. The data contain 660,000 or so clones, 96% of them seen just once; the ten biggest clones take up about 0.11%. The record originates from a study of shared clonotypes between healthy human individuals. Study details: The study used three CD4 naive, three CD4 memory, two CD8 naive and one CD8 memory plate per donor.

Findings and caveats of the study: For sorted subsets, rarefaction showed incomplete sequencing despite large depth. Owing to a small donor count, the genetic and exposure-history diversity represented was limited.

V lost 3 bases and J 6 bases, leaving 12 bases between the germline ends. This CDR3 is built from 12 residues. CDR1 is SQVTM, CDR2 ANQGSEA, per germline. Naive CD8 isolation took CD45RO-negative cells positively selected for CCR7 and excluded terminally differentiated effector memory CD45RA+ cells. Healthy HIV-negative adults with no recent acute infections or vaccinations were recruited as donors. The gene calls are TRBV29-1 and TRBJ2-7; no reliable D call. The specimen was naive CD8+ T cells sorted from blood. The receptor was derived from a woman in her thirties in good health. CDR3 protein: CSVESEEPEQYF. The CDR3 coding sequence is TGCAGCGTTGAGTCTGAGGAGCCCGAGCAGTACTTC.